These 32 T cell receptor beta chains originate from one sample sequenced in a study of T cell responses to AZD1222 COVID-19 vaccine. Here immunoSEQ multiplex PCR was the method, and the copy in TCRdb shows in-frame clones only, minus some. The data show 130,000 to 150,000 clones, under 95% seen once. The sequencing used peripheral blood, collected on day 0 of AZD1222 vaccination. The receptors originated from an adult in good health.

The chain employs TRBV29-1 and TRBJ2-5; the D gene could be TRBD1 or TRBD2 (6 bases each). Trimming removed 8 bases from V and 5 bases from J, with 15 bases in between. CDR1 and CDR2 (germline): SQVTM, ANQGSEA. This CDR3 has 12 residues. The CDR3 spells CSKQDGGETQYF. The CDR3 coding sequence is TGCAGCAAGCAGGACGGGGGCGAGACCCAGTACTTC.

The rearrangement links TRBV18 to TRBJ1-1, with 7 bases fitting TRBD1. Unmatched junction bases numbered 8, after V lost 3 bases and J lost 7 bases. This CDR3 has 14 amino acids. CDR1 is KGHSH and CDR2 is LQKENI in the germline V gene. The CDR3 bases are TGTGCCAGCTCACCTTTGACAGGGTTGGGTGAAGCTTTCTTT. Its protein is CASSPLTGLGEAFF.

The V gene is TRBV19, the J gene TRBJ1-3; the D is unclear. The CDR3 covers 15 residues. V lost 4 bases and J 4 bases, leaving 14 bases between the germline ends. Germline CDR1 is LNHDA and CDR2 is SQIVND (reference sequence). The CDR3 coding sequence is TGTGCCAGTAGTACCCCAGTCCTCGGGGGAAACACCATATATTTT. Translating it yields CASSTPVLGGNTIYF.

V usage is TRBV28 and J usage is TRBJ1-4; the D is unclear. Looked up from germline, CDR1 is MDHEN and CDR2 is SYDVKM. V was cut by 3 bases and J by 3 bases, with 5 bases left in between. This CDR3 spans 13 amino acids. CDR3 sequence: CASSFLANEKLFF. CDR3 bases: TGTGCCAGCAGTTTTCTAGCTAATGAAAAACTGTTTTTT.

The chain employs TRBV20-1 and TRBJ2-5, with a possible D match to TRBD2 (6 bases). Germline-derived CDR1 and CDR2 are DFQATT and SNEGSKA (reference sequence). The CDR3 loop spans 14 amino acids. V was clipped by 3 bases and J by 9 bases, with 20 bases between them. The CDR3 DNA is TGCAGTGCTAGTTCGTCGGGGGAAACGTGGGCCCAGTACTTC. Translated: CSASSSGETWAQYF.

This chain uses TRBV11-3 with TRBJ1-1; a possible D gene is TRBD1 (5 bases). CDR3 size: 17 residues. With 5 bases removed from V and 4 bases from J, the gap between germline ends came to 23 bases. Germline-derived CDR1 and CDR2 are SGHNT and YENEEA. The CDR3 DNA is TGTGCCAGCAGCCACCCGGTGGGGGGATCTGGTAGCACTGAAGCTTTCTTT. This codes for CASSHPVGGSGSTEAFF.

This clone was seen once. J is TRBJ2-3 and V is TRBV19; TRBD2 matches at 8 bases. This CDR3 spans 15 amino acids. V lost 5 bases to trimming and J lost 5 bases; unmatched junction nucleotides: 9. CDR1 is LNHDA and CDR2 is SQIVND in the germline V gene (reference sequence). CDR3 protein: CASSSFAGGLDTQYF. The CDR3 bases are TGTGCCAGTAGTTCCTTTGCGGGGGGCCTAGATACGCAGTATTTT.

V is TRBV2 and J is TRBJ1-2, with D maybe TRBD1 (5 bases). The germline V gene encodes CDR1 SNHLY and CDR2 FYNNEI. The CDR3 spans 12 residues. The V end was cut by 8 bases, the J end by 8 bases, with 15 bases between. CDR3 region: CASAGADLGYTF. DNA for the CDR3: TGTGCCAGCGCCGGGGCTGACCTGGGCTACACCTTC.

The rearrangement joins TRBV30 to TRBJ1-2; no clear D. The CDR3 totals 15 residues. Trimming removed 4 bases at V and 6 bases at J, with 21 bases between. The germline gives CDR1 GTSNPN, CDR2 SVGIG (reference sequence). CDR3 nucleotides: TGTGCCTGGACCCCCCCCCGGCGGGCGTTGGATGGCTACACCTTC. Amino acids: CAWTPPRRALDGYTF.

The chain is built from TRBV19 and TRBJ1-5; D is ambiguous. This CDR3 spans 16 amino acids. Trimming stripped 6 bases from V and 3 bases from J, with 18 bases between. CDR1 is LNHDA and CDR2 is SQIVND in the germline V gene (reference sequence). CDR3 residues: CASRPNARVINQPQHF. Here the CDR3 DNA reads TGTGCCAGTAGACCCAACGCCCGGGTGATCAATCAGCCCCAGCATTTT. The variable domain in full, with the rest retrieved from reference TRBV19 and TRBJ1-5, is DGGITQSPKYLFRKEGQNVTLSCEQNLNHDAMYWYRQDPGQGLRLIYYSQIVNDFQKGDIAEGYSVSREKKESFPLTVTSAQKNPTAFYLCASRPNARVINQPQHFGDGTRLSIL.

This chain connects TRBV28 to TRBJ2-5, with a tentative D call TRBD2 (5 bases). Germline V gene sequence: CDR1 MDHEN, CDR2 SYDVKM. V lost 8 bases and J lost 7, with 8 bases in between. The CDR3 loop spans 10 amino acids. The CDR3 sequence: CASGRGTQYF. DNA of the CDR3: TGTGCCAGCGGTCGGGGGACCCAGTACTTC.

The chain links TRBV5-1 to TRBJ1-4; D is possibly TRBD1 (5 bases). The CDR3 sequence is 15 residues long. V was cut by 4 bases and J by 6 bases, with 16 bases left in between. Germline V gene lookup returns CDR1 SGHRS and CDR2 YFSETQ. CDR3 DNA: TGCGCCAGCAGCGTGACTGGAGGGGTTCATGAAAAACTGTTTTTT. Translating it yields CASSVTGGVHEKLFF. Together with reference TRBV5-1 and TRBJ1-4, the CDR3 gives the full variable domain: KAGVTQTPRYLIKTRGQQVTLSCSPISGHRSVSWYQQTPGQGLQFLFEYFSETQRNKGNFPGRFSGRQFSNSRSEMNVSTLELGDSALYLCASSVTGGVHEKLFFGSGTQLSVL.

A single count supports this clone. The V call is TRBV27, the J call TRBJ2-3, with D hard to call. The CDR3 extends over 13 amino acids. Germline V gene lookup returns CDR1 MNHEY and CDR2 SMNVEV (reference sequence). V was trimmed by 9 bases and J by 5 bases, leaving 15 bases between them. DNA for the CDR3: TGTGCCAGTAAACCCCCTAGGAGAGATACGCAGTATTTT. Translated, it gives CASKPPRRDTQYF.

V usage is TRBV5-1 and J usage is TRBJ2-7; 12 positions agree with TRBD2. CDR3 length equals 16 residues. With V trimmed by 1 base and J by 3 bases, 5 bases remained unmatched. Germline V gene sequence: CDR1 SGHRS, CDR2 YFSETQ. Here the CDR3 reads CASSLLAGGVGYEQYF. Here the CDR3 DNA reads TGCGCCAGCAGCTTGCTAGCGGGAGGGGTAGGCTACGAGCAGTACTTC. The whole variable domain, remainder taken from reference TRBV5-1 and TRBJ2-7, is KAGVTQTPRYLIKTRGQQVTLSCSPISGHRSVSWYQQTPGQGLQFLFEYFSETQRNKGNFPGRFSGRQFSNSRSEMNVSTLELGDSALYLCASSLLAGGVGYEQYFGPGTRLTVT.

This chain joins TRBV28 and TRBJ1-2; 7 bases agree with TRBD1. Unmatched junction bases numbered 8, after V lost 5 bases and J lost 2 bases. This CDR3 has 15 residues. The V gene's germline CDR1 is MDHEN and CDR2 SYDVKM. The CDR3 reads CASSPLGQRNYGYTF. The CDR3 DNA reads as TGTGCCAGCAGTCCCCTGGGACAGAGGAACTATGGCTACACCTTC.

The chain joins TRBV27 to TRBJ2-7, with 12 bases identical to TRBD2. Per the germline V gene, CDR1 is MNHEY and CDR2 is SMNVEV (reference sequence). V lost 5 bases and J lost 7; bases outside the gene matches: 9. The CDR3 runs 15 residues. Here the CDR3 DNA reads TGTGCCAGCAGTCCGACTAGCGGGAGTCGATTTGAGCAGTACTTC. This gives the protein CASSPTSGSRFEQYF.

The chain has TRBV12-3 or TRBV12-4 and TRBJ1-2, with D perhaps TRBD1 (5 bases). The CDR3 sequence is 13 residues long. V gave up 5 bases and J gave up 4 bases, with 11 bases separating them. The CDR3 region has the DNA TGTGCCAGCAGTCCGGAGGGGCTCTATGGCTACACCTTC. Encoded protein: CASSPEGLYGYTF.

This clone was counted once. One end of the junction does not line up with germline, which may come from a read error. The CDR3: CEGRRTEAFF. The CDR3 DNA is TGCGAGGGGAGGAGGACTGAAGCTTTCTTT. The rearrangement links TRBV5-8 to TRBJ1-1; weak D call: TRBD1 (5 bases). There are 10 residues in the CDR3. Germline loops: CDR1 SGHTS, CDR2 YDEGEE.

This clone showed up just a few times. The rearrangement joins TRBV7-2 to TRBJ1-2, with 7 bases that match TRBD1. V lost 4 bases, J lost 5 bases, and 4 bases stayed unmatched. CDR1 and CDR2 (germline): SGHTA, FQGNSA. The CDR3 extends over 13 amino acids. The CDR3 nucleotides are TGTGCCAGCAGCTCAACAGGGGCTTATGGCTACACCTTC. This sequence encodes CASSSTGAYGYTF. The full variable domain, its missing parts supplied by reference TRBV7-2 and TRBJ1-2, is GAGVSQSPSNKVTEKGKDVELRCDPISGHTALYWYRQSLGQGLEFLIYFQGNSAPDKSGLPSDRFSAERTGGSVSTLTIQRTQQEDSAVYLCASSSTGAYGYTFGSGTRLTVV.

This chain's CDR3 is CASSPPSGGGETQYF. DNA of the CDR3: TGTGCCAGCTCACCACCGTCGGGCGGGGGAGAGACCCAGTACTTC. The chain is built from TRBV18 and TRBJ2-5; 7 bases agree with TRBD2. Trimming removed 0 bases from V and 4 bases from J; junction bases left unmatched: 5. The CDR3 spans 15 residues. Looked up from germline, CDR1 is KGHSH and CDR2 is LQKENI.

The CDR3 sequence is CASSVGDSYEQYF. The CDR3 coding sequence is TGTGCCAGCAGCGTAGGGGACAGCTACGAGCAGTACTTC. V usage is TRBV9 and J usage is TRBJ2-7, with 7 nucleotides matching TRBD1. This CDR3 has 13 amino acids. V shed 0 bases, J shed 3 bases, and the junction held 0 bases outside the gene matches. From germline, CDR1 is SGDLS and CDR2 YYNGEE.

This chain connects TRBV11-3 to TRBJ1-1, with D tentatively TRBD1 (6 bases). CDR1 is SGHNT and CDR2 is YENEEA in the germline V gene. Trimming pared 0 bases from V and 0 bases from J, leaving 14 bases between. CDR3 length: 17 residues. The CDR3 is CASSLDHGDKMNTEAFF. DNA of the CDR3: TGTGCCAGCAGCTTAGATCATGGGGACAAGATGAACACTGAAGCTTTCTTT.

The chain is built from TRBV3-1 (or the pseudogene TRBV3-2) and TRBJ2-1; 7 bases map to TRBD2. The CDR3 length is 14 residues. Per the germline V gene, CDR1 is LGHDT and CDR2 is YNNKEL (reference sequence). The V segment lost 1 base and the J segment 6 bases; nucleotides outside the gene matches: 3. This CDR3 is CASSQGLAGNEQFF. Written as DNA, the CDR3 is TGTGCCAGCAGCCAAGGACTAGCCGGCAATGAGCAGTTCTTC.

This clone was observed a single time. The CDR3 nucleotides are TGTGCCAGCTCACCTAGGACAGGGGTAAATTCACCCCTCCACTTT. Its translation is CASSPRTGVNSPLHF. The chain recombines TRBV18 with TRBJ1-6, with 9 nucleotides matching TRBD1. Germline trimming cut 3 bases from V and 7 bases from J; bases unmatched to any gene: 4. The CDR3 sequence is 15 residues long. Germline V gene sequence: CDR1 KGHSH, CDR2 LQKENI.

This clone appeared once. The J gene is TRBJ2-5, the V gene TRBV2, with D unclear. The V gene lost 8 bases and the J gene lost 1 base, with 8 bases spanning the gap. The CDR3 is made up of 12 amino acids. Germline CDR1 is SNHLY and CDR2 is FYNNEI. The CDR3 coding sequence is TGTGCCAGCCAACAGCCCCAAGAGACCCAGTACTTC. Residues: CASQQPQETQYF.

This clone has a single count. CDR3 coding DNA: TGTGCCCTGAAGGGACAGGGGGCGGGGGAGACCCAGTACTTC. Its translation: CALKGQGAGETQYF. V and J are TRBV28 and TRBJ2-5, with 12 bases aligning to TRBD1. The CDR3 runs to 14 residues. CDR1 and CDR2 (germline): MDHEN, SYDVKM. V lost 11 bases, J lost 5 bases, and 9 bases stayed unmatched.

This clone was recorded once. The chain combines TRBV18 with TRBJ1-1; a possible D gene is TRBD1 (6 bases). Looked up from germline, CDR1 is KGHSH and CDR2 is LQKENI. The CDR3 contains 16 residues. V lost 3 bases, J lost 0 bases, and 14 bases lay in between. CDR3 region: CASSPGRGGLNTEAFF. The CDR3 region has the DNA TGTGCCAGCTCACCCGGTCGGGGGGGGCTGAACACTGAAGCTTTCTTT.

The chain couples TRBV5-1 to TRBJ2-2; D unresolved. In germline, CDR1 is SGHRS, CDR2 YFSETQ. The length of the CDR3 is 14 residues. The V end was cut by 0 bases, the J end by 5 bases, with 8 bases between. This CDR3 is CASSLDTGTGELFF. CDR3 nucleotide sequence: TGCGCCAGCAGCTTGGATACTGGGACCGGGGAGCTGTTTTTT.

This rearrangement joins TRBV7-9 to TRBJ2-6; no reliable D call. Germline CDR1 reads SEHNR; CDR2 reads FQNEAQ (reference sequence). This CDR3 has 15 amino acids. Trimming removed 2 bases at V and 0 bases at J, with 5 bases between. The CDR3 sequence: CASSLSGSGANVLTF. The CDR3 DNA reads TGTGCCAGCAGCTTATCGGGCTCTGGGGCCAACGTCCTGACTTTC.

The CDR3 nucleotides are TGTGCCAGCTCGGACGCTTCAGATTCACCCCTCCACTTT. Translating it yields CASSDASDSPLHF. This chain uses TRBV18 with TRBJ1-6; D gene uncertain. Between the trimmed V and J ends, which lost 6 bases and 8 bases, there was a span of 11 bases. The CDR3 length is 13 residues. CDR1 is KGHSH and CDR2 is LQKENI in the germline V gene.

The chain has TRBV7-6 and TRBJ2-5; D remains ambiguous. Germline V gene data show CDR1 as SGHVS and CDR2 as FNYEAQ. This CDR3 is 13 amino acids long. Trimming removed 2 bases from V and 0 bases from J, with 4 bases in between. The CDR3: CASSLTHQETQYF. The DNA for the CDR3 is TGTGCCAGCAGCTTAACCCACCAAGAGACCCAGTACTTC.

This chain connects TRBV5-5 to TRBJ1-2, with TRBD1 as a possible D gene (5 bases). V was trimmed by 0 bases and J by 4 bases, leaving 13 bases between them. Per the germline V gene, CDR1 is SGHKS and CDR2 is YYEKEE (reference sequence). The CDR3 totals 15 residues. CDR3 DNA sequence: TGTGCCAGCAGCTTGGGGGACGGAGACCCCTATGGCTACACCTTC. It yields the protein CASSLGDGDPYGYTF.